This T cell receptor (beta chain) was captured in a study of blood T cell repertoires in COVID-19. The wider study: Samples of COVID-19 (acute and convalescent) were obtained from the United States, Italy and Spain. PBMCs, B-cell-depleted T cells, or T cells were the source of the cDNA or gDNA that made up the material.

Sequencing was performed with immunoSEQ multiplex PCR; in TCRdb, only in-frame clones are kept and a portion is missing. The sample gives about 120,000 clones, 65% to 90% of which show up once; over 10% is in the top ten. This clone came up once. The CDR3 has 17 residues. Germline V CDR1 and CDR2: SGHNT, YYREEE (reference sequence). The V end lost 4 bases, the J end lost 2 bases, and 16 bases lay between the germline ends. Material for sequencing was peripheral blood. This receptor was obtained from a human donor in a cohort sampled during active COVID-19. The gene calls are TRBV5-4 and TRBJ1-6, with a possible D match to TRBD1 (5 bases). The CDR3 coding sequence is TGTGCCAGCAGCGGCGACGAGGAAGGGGCCTATAATTCACCCCTCCACTTT. Protein sequence: CASSGDEEGAYNSPLHF.